These 14 T cell receptor beta chains were sequenced from one sample in a study of blood T cell repertoires in COVID-19. Assay: immunoSEQ multiplex PCR; the TCRdb copy retains only in-frame clones and omits some. In the table there are 65,000 to 80,000 clones, 82% of which are singletons. Material: peripheral blood. These receptor sequences come from a man aged 50-60 years with acute or convalescent COVID-19.

The chain links TRBV4-1 to TRBJ2-1; TRBD2 agrees at 8 bases. Germline V gene data show CDR1 as MGHRA and CDR2 as YSYEKL. J lost 3 bases, V lost 1 base, and 5 bases had no gene match. The CDR3 is 16 residues long. Here the CDR3 DNA reads TGCGCCAGCAGCCAAGTCGGGGGGGGAAACTACAATGAGCAGTTCTTC. Translating it yields CASSQVGGGNYNEQFF.

The chain is built from TRBV27 and TRBJ1-2, with 12 bases matching TRBD1. From germline, CDR1 is MNHEY and CDR2 SMNVEV (reference sequence). J was trimmed by 2 bases and V by 1 base; bases with no gene match: 5. This CDR3 spans 17 amino acids. CDR3 loop: CASSLLGTGGSNYGYTF. CDR3 bases: TGTGCCAGCAGTTTATTGGGGACAGGGGGCTCAAACTATGGCTACACCTTC.

The rearrangement joins TRBV7-6 to TRBJ2-2; 9 positions match TRBD1. The CDR3 has 18 amino acids. V lost 1 base, J lost 0 bases, and 6 bases stayed unmatched. Germline V gene data show CDR1 as SGHVS and CDR2 as FNYEAQ. CDR3 sequence: CASSLDRGTGSNTGELFF. Written as DNA, the CDR3 is TGTGCCAGCAGCTTAGATCGTGGGACAGGGTCGAACACCGGGGAGCTGTTTTTT.

The chain uses TRBV5-6 and TRBJ1-3; D not resolved. Looked up from germline, CDR1 is SGHDT and CDR2 is YYEEEE. V lost 0 bases and J 1 base, leaving 5 bases between the germline ends. The CDR3 spans 14 residues. Here the CDR3 reads CASSLGRSGNTIYF. The CDR3 region has the DNA TGTGCCAGCAGCTTGGGTAGATCTGGAAACACCATATATTTT.

The chain employs TRBV11-2 and TRBJ1-6; D remains unclear. The ends were cut back, 0 bases at V and 5 bases at J, with 8 bases in the middle. Germline CDR1 reads SGHAT; CDR2 reads FQNNGV. The CDR3 length is 15 residues. This chain's CDR3 is CASSLESYNNSPLHF. DNA of the CDR3: TGTGCCAGCAGCTTAGAGTCTTACAATAATTCACCCCTCCACTTT.

The chain links TRBV7-6 to TRBJ2-1; the match to TRBD2 covers 14 bases. This CDR3 has 16 residues. Unmatched junction bases numbered 5, after V lost 0 bases and J lost 10 bases. Per the germline V gene, CDR1 is SGHVS and CDR2 is FNYEAQ. In DNA, the CDR3 is TGTGCCAGCAGCTTAGCGACTAGCGGGAGGGTGAAGGAGCAGTTCTTC. This encodes CASSLATSGRVKEQFF.

The chain links TRBV19 to TRBJ1-1; 7 bases map to TRBD1. This CDR3 is built from 15 residues. The J segment lost 1 base and the V segment lost 3 bases, leaving 5 bases of the junction unmatched. CDR1 and CDR2 (germline): LNHDA, SQIVND (reference sequence). CDR3: CASSMVGTANTEAFF. As DNA, the CDR3 is TGTGCCAGTAGTATGGTCGGGACAGCGAACACTGAAGCTTTCTTT.

The V and J genes are TRBV2 and TRBJ2-1; 9 positions agree with TRBD2. Germline V lookup: CDR1 SNHLY, CDR2 FYNNEI. The V segment lost 6 bases and the J segment 7 bases; nucleotides outside the gene matches: 10. The CDR3 is 15 residues long. The CDR3 is CASSAVRGGANEQFF. CDR3 DNA: TGTGCCAGCAGCGCCGTGCGCGGGGGGGCTAATGAGCAGTTCTTC.

The gene calls are TRBV2 and TRBJ1-1, with D possibly matching TRBD1 (6 bases). Germline lookup yields CDR1 SNHLY and CDR2 FYNNEI. The ends were cut back, 6 bases at V and 0 bases at J, with 11 bases in the middle. The length of the CDR3 is 14 residues. CDR3 in amino acids: CASSATGMNTEAFF. The CDR3, as DNA: TGTGCCAGCAGCGCAACAGGGATGAACACTGAAGCTTTCTTT.

The V and J genes are TRBV18 and TRBJ2-2; D possibly corresponds to TRBD1 (6 bases). Per the germline V gene, CDR1 is KGHSH and CDR2 is LQKENI. The CDR3 spans 15 residues. Trimming left V 3 bases short and J 3 bases short, with 11 bases between. The CDR3 loop reads CASSPGRGYTGELFF. CDR3 bases: TGTGCCAGCTCACCTGGCAGGGGCTACACCGGGGAGCTGTTTTTT.

V and J are TRBV7-2 and TRBJ2-7, with 8 bases that match TRBD1. Trimming at V came to 5 bases and at J to 2 bases, leaving 5 bases not matched to a gene. The CDR3 loop spans 14 amino acids. Per germline, CDR1 SGHTA and CDR2 FQGNSA. The CDR3 reads CASSPTQGAYEQYF. CDR3 nucleotides: TGTGCCAGCAGCCCAACACAGGGGGCCTACGAGCAGTACTTC.

The chain employs TRBV27 and TRBJ2-5, with D perhaps TRBD1 (5 bases). CDR3 length equals 15 residues. CDR1 and CDR2 (germline): MNHEY, SMNVEV (reference sequence). The ends were cut back, 6 bases at V and 4 bases at J, with 18 bases in the middle. The CDR3 reads CASSPISGIGETQYF. CDR3 bases: TGTGCCAGCAGCCCAATCTCAGGGATCGGAGAGACCCAGTACTTC.

This rearrangement joins TRBV6-5 to TRBJ2-2; TRBD2 is a possible D gene (6 bases). This CDR3 spans 14 amino acids. V lost 1 base and J lost 6, with 9 bases in between. Germline CDR1 reads MNHEY; CDR2 reads SVGAGI. The DNA for the CDR3 is TGTGCCAGCAGTTACTACGGGACTCCCGGGGAGCTGTTTTTT. Protein: CASSYYGTPGELFF.

This clone was observed a handful of times. V and J are TRBV9 and TRBJ1-2, with 8 bases identical to TRBD1. Losses at the gene ends were 6 bases for V and 0 bases for J; bases not matched to a gene: 10. This CDR3 is 16 amino acids long. Per germline, CDR1 SGDLS and CDR2 YYNGEE. DNA of the CDR3: TGTGCCAGCACCCGAAGGGACAGGAGTCCTAACTATGGCTACACCTTC. This codes for CASTRRDRSPNYGYTF.